The 4 T cell receptor beta chains presented below share a single source sample, sequenced in a study of T cell responses to AZD1222 COVID-19 vaccine. Clones were read by immunoSEQ multiplex PCR, and TCRdb kept only the in-frame ones, dropping some. The data hold about 110,000 clones, with approximately 88% observed a single time. Specimen: peripheral blood, collected 28 days after the second AZD1222 dose. Receptor source: an adult who received the AZD1222 COVID-19 vaccine.

The chain uses TRBV11-2 and TRBJ2-1; D is uncertain. Germline assignment: CDR1 SGHAT and CDR2 FQNNGV. V lost 5 bases and J 7 bases, leaving 9 bases between the germline ends. The CDR3 length is 12 residues. The CDR3 is CASSRNGNEQFF. Here the CDR3 DNA reads TGTGCCAGCAGCCGTAATGGTAATGAGCAGTTCTTC.

The chain joins TRBV6-6 to TRBJ2-1; TRBD2 aligns across 14 bases. CDR3 size: 18 residues. Germline-derived CDR1 and CDR2 are MNHNY and SVGAGI (reference sequence). The ends lost 5 bases at V and 3 bases at J; junction bases unmatched: 9. CDR3 loop: CASSRQPGLAGDYNEQFF. As DNA, the CDR3 is TGTGCCAGCAGTCGGCAACCGGGACTAGCGGGGGACTACAATGAGCAGTTCTTC.

The rearrangement uses TRBV6-5 and TRBJ2-5; TRBD2 matches 7 bases. The CDR3 spans 15 residues. Trimming took 0 bases from V and 13 from J; bases not matched to a gene: 14. CDR1 and CDR2 from the germline V gene are MNHEY and SVGAGI. The CDR3 nucleotides read TGTGCCAGCAGTTACTCTGAAGAGCCTAGCGGACACCGGTACTTC. Protein sequence: CASSYSEEPSGHRYF.

This clone has only one observation. The V call is TRBV7-8, the J call TRBJ2-2; no reliable D call. Germline V gene lookup returns CDR1 SGHVS and CDR2 FQNEAQ. This CDR3 is built from 13 residues. Trimming removed 0 bases from V and 8 bases from J, with 7 bases in between. CDR3 residues: CASSLALAGELFF. Written as DNA, the CDR3 is TGTGCCAGCAGCTTAGCGCTGGCGGGGGAGCTGTTTTTT. Full variable domain (rest looked up from reference TRBV7-8 and TRBJ2-2): GAGVSQSPRYKVAKRGQDVALRCDPISGHVSLFWYQQALGQGPEFLTYFQNEAQLDKSGLPSDRFFAERPEGSVSTLKIQRTQQEDSAVYLCASSLALAGELFFGEGSRLTVL.